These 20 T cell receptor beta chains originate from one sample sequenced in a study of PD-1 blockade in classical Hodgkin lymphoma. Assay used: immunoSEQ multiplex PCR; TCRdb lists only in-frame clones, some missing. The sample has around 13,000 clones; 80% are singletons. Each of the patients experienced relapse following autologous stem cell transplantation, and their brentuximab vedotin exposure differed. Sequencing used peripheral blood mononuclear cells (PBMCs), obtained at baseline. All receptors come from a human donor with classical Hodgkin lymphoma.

CDR3 loop: CASSENLEGSYEQYF. The DNA of the CDR3 is TGTGCCAGCAGTGAAAACCTAGAGGGCTCCTACGAGCAGTACTTC. V is TRBV6-4 and J is TRBJ2-7; D may be TRBD2 (5 bases). V was trimmed by 3 bases and J by 0 bases, leaving 12 bases between them. The CDR3 has 15 residues. CDR1 and CDR2 (germline): MRHNA, SNTAGT.

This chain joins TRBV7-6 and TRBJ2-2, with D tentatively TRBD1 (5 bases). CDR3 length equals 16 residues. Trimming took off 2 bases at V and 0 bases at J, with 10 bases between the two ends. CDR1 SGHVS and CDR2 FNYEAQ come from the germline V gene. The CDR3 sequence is CASSLTSRANTGELFF. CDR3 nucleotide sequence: TGTGCCAGCAGCTTAACCTCCAGGGCGAACACCGGGGAGCTGTTTTTT.

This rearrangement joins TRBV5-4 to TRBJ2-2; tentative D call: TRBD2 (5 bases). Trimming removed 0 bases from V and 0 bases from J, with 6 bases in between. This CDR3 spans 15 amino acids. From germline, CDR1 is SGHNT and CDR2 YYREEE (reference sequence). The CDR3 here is CASSLAGTNTGELFF. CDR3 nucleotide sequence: TGTGCCAGCAGCTTGGCCGGGACGAACACCGGGGAGCTGTTTTTT.

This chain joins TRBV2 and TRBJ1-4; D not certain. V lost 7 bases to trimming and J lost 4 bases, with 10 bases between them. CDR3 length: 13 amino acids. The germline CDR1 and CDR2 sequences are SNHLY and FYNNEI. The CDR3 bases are TGTGCCAGCAAAGGGCCCTTTAATGAAAAACTGTTTTTT. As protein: CASKGPFNEKLFF.

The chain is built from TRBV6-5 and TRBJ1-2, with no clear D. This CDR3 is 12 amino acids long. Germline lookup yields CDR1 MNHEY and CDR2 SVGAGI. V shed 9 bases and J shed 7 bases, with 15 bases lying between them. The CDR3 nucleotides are TGTGCCAGTTTAGACGGGAAGGGTGGCTACACCTTC. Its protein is CASLDGKGGYTF.

The CDR3 spells CASNAGMNTEAFF. DNA of the CDR3: TGTGCCAGCAATGCCGGGATGAACACTGAAGCTTTCTTT. This chain uses TRBV7-9 with TRBJ1-1; D unclear. Per germline, CDR1 SEHNR and CDR2 FQNEAQ (reference sequence). There are 13 residues in the CDR3. Trimming left V 7 bases short and J 0 bases short, with 9 bases between. The full variable domain, rest sourced from reference TRBV7-9 and TRBJ1-1, is DTGVSQNPRHKITKRGQNVTFRCDPISEHNRLYWYRQTLGQGPEFLTYFQNEAQLEKSRLLSDRFSAERPKGSFSTLEIQRTEQGDSAMYLCASNAGMNTEAFFGQGTRLTVV.

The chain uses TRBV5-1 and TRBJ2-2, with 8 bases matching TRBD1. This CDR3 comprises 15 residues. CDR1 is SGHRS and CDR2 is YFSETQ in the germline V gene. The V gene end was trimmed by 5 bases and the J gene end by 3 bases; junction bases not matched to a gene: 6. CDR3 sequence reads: CASSRQGSDTGELFF. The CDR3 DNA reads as TGCGCCAGCAGTAGACAGGGGTCGGACACCGGGGAGCTGTTTTTT.

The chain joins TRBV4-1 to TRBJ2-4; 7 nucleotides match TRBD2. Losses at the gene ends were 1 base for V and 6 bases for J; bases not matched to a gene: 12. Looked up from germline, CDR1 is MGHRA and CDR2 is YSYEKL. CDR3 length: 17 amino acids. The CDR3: CASSQGITWGGGNIQYF. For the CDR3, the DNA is TGCGCCAGCAGCCAAGGGATTACGTGGGGGGGAGGAAACATTCAGTACTTC.

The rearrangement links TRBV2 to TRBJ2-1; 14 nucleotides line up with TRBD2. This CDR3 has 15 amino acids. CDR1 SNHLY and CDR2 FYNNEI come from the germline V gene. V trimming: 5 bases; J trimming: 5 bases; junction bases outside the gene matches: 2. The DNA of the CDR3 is TGTGCCAGCAGTATGGGACTAGCGGGGGACAATGAGCAGTTCTTC. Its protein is CASSMGLAGDNEQFF.

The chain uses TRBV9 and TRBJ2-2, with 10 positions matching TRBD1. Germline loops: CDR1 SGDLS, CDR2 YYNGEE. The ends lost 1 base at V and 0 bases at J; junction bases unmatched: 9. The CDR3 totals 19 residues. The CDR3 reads CASSVMPEDRGANTGELFF. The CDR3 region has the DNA TGTGCCAGCAGCGTAATGCCGGAGGACAGGGGGGCGAACACCGGGGAGCTGTTTTTT.

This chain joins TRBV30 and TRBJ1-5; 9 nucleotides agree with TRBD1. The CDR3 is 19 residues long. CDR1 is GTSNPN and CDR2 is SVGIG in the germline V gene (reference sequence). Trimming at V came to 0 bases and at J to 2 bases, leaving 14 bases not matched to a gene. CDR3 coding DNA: TGTGCCTGGAGTGTAACAACTGGGACAGGGAGAGGGGGCAATCAGCCCCAGCATTTT. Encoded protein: CAWSVTTGTGRGGNQPQHF.

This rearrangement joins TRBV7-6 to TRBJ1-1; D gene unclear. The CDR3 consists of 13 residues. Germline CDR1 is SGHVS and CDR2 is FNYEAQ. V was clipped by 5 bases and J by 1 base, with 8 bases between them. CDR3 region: CASSPGQNTEAFF. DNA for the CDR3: TGTGCCAGCAGCCCGGGCCAGAACACTGAAGCTTTCTTT.

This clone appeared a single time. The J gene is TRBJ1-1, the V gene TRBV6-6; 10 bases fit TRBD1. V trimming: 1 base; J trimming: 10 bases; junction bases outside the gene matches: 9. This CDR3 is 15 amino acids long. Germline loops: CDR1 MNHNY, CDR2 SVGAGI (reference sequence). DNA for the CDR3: TGTGCCAGCAGTTACTTGACCGGGACAGGGGACGGAGCTTTCTTT. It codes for CASSYLTGTGDGAFF.

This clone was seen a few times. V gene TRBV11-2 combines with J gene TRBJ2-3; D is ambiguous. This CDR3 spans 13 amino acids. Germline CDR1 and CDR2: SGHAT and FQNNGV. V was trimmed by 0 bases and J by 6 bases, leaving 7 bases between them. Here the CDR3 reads CASSLDQSDTQYF. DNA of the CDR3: TGTGCCAGCAGCTTAGATCAGTCGGATACGCAGTATTTT.

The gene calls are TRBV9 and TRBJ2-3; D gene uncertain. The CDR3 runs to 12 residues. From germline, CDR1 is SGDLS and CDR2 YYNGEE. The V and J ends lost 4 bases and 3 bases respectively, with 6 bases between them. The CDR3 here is CASSRLTDTQYF. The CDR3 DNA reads TGTGCCAGCAGCAGATTGACAGATACGCAGTATTTT.

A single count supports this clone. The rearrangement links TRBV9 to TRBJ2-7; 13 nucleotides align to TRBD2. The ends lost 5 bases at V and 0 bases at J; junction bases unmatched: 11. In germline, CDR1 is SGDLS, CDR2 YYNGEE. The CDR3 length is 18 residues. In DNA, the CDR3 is TGTGCCAGCAGACTTCGGACTAGCGGGGGATATCCCTCCTACGAGCAGTACGTC. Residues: CASRLRTSGGYPSYEQYV.

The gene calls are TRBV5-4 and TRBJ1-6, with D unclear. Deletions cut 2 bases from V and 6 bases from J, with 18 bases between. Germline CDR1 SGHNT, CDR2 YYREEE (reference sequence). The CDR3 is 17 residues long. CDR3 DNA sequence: TGTGCCAGCAGCTTTCGTCTTGTCCAGGTCGTTAATTCACCCCTCCACTTT. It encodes CASSFRLVQVVNSPLHF.

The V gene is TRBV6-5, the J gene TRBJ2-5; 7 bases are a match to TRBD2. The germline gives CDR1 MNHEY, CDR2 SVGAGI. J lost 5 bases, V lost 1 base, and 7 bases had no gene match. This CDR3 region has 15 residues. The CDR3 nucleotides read TGTGCCAGCAGTTACTTCCCTGGGGGGGTTGAGACCCAGTACTTC. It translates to CASSYFPGGVETQYF.

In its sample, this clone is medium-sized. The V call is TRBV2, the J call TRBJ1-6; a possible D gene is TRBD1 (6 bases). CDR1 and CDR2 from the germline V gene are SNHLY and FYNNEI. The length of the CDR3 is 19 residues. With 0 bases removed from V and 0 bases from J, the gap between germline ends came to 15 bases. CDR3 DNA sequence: TGTGCCAGCAGTGAAGCGCCCTGGACAGAGAGCTCCTATAATTCACCCCTCCACTTT. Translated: CASSEAPWTESSYNSPLHF.

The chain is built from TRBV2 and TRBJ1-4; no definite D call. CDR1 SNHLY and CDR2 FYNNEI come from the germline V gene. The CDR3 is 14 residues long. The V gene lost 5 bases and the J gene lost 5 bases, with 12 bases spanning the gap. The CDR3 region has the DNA TGTGCCAGCAGTAATATTGTGGGGAATGAAAAACTGTTTTTT. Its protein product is CASSNIVGNEKLFF.